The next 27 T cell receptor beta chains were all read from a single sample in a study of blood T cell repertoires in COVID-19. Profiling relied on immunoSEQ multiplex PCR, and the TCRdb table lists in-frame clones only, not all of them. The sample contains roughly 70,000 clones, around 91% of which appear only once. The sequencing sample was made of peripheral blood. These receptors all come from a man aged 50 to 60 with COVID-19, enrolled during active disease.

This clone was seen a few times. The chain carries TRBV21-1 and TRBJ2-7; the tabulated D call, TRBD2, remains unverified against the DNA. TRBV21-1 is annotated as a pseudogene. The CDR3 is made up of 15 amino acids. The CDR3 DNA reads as TGTGCCAGCAGCTCAGCGGTACTAGCGGGTTACGAGCAGTACTTC. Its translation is CASSSAVLAGYEQYF.

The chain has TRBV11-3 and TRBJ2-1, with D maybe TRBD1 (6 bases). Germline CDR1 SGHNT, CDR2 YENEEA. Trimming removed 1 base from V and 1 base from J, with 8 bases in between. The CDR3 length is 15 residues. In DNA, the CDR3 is TGTGCCAGCAGCTTAGGACAGGCATCCTACAATGAGCAGTTCTTC. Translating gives CASSLGQASYNEQFF.

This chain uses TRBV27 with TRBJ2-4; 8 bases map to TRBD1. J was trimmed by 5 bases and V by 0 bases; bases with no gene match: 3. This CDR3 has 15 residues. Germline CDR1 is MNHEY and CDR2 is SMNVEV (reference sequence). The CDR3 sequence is CASSLSNRGENIQYF. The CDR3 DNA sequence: TGTGCCAGCAGTTTATCGAACAGGGGGGAAAACATTCAGTACTTC.

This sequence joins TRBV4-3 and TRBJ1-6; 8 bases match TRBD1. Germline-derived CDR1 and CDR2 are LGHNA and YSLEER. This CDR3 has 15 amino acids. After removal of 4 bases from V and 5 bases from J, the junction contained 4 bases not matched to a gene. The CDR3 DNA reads TGCGCCAGCAGCCCTATGGACAGGGATAATTCACCCCTCCACTTT. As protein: CASSPMDRDNSPLHF.

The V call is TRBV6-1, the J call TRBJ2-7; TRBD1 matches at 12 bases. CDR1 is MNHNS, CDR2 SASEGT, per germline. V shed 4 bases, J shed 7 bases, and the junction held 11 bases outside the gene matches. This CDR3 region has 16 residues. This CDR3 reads CASSGGTGGIPTEQYF. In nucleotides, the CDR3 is TGTGCCAGCAGTGGCGGGACAGGGGGCATACCTACTGAGCAGTACTTC.

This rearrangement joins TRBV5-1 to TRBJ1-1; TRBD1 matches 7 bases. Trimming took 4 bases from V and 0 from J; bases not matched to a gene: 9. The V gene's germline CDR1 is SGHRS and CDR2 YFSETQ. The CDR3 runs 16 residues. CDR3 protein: CASSLRQGGMNTEAFF. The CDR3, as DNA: TGCGCCAGCAGCCTCCGACAGGGCGGGATGAACACTGAAGCTTTCTTT.

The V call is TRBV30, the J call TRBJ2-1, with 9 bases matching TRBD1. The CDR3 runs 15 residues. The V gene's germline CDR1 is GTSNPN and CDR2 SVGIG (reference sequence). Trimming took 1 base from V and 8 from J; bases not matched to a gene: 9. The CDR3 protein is CAWSGDGTGFDEQFF. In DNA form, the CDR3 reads TGTGCCTGGAGTGGGGACGGGACAGGGTTCGATGAGCAGTTCTTC.

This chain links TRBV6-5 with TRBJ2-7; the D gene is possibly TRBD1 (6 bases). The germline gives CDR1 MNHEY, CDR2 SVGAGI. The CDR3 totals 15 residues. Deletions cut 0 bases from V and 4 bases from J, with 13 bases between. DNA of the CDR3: TGTGCCAGCAGTTACTCAGGGGGTTGGGGGTACGAGCAGTACTTC. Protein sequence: CASSYSGGWGYEQYF.

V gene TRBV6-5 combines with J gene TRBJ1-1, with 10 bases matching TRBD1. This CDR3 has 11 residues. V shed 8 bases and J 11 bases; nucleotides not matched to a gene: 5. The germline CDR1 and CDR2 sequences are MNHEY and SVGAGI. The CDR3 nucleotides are TGTGCCAGCCGGGACAGGGGAAGGGCTTTCTTT. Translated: CASRDRGRAFF.

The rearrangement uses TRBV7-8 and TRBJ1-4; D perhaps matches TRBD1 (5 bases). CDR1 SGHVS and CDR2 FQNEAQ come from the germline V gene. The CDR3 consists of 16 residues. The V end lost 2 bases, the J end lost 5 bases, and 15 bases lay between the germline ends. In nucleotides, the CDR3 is TGTGCCAGCAGCTTATTGTCGGGACTGATCAATGAAAAACTGTTTTTT. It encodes CASSLLSGLINEKLFF.

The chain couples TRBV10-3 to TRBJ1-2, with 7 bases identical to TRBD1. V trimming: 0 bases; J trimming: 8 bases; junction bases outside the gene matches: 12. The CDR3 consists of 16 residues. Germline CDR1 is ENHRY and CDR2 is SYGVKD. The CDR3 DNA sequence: TGTGCCATCAGTGAGTCAAGCCAGGGGGTACACCAAGGCTACACCTTC. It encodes CAISESSQGVHQGYTF.

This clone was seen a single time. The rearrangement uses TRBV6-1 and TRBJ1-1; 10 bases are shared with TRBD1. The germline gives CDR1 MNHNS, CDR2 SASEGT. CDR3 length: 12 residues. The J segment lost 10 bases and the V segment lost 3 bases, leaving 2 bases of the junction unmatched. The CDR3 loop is CASSEGQGLAFF. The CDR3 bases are TGTGCCAGCAGTGAGGGACAGGGGTTAGCTTTCTTT.

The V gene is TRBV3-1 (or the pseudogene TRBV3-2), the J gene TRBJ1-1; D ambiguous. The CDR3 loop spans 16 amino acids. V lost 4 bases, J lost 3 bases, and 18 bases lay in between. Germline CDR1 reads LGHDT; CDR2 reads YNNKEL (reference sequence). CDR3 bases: TGTGCCAGCAGCCCATCTTTTGAGGGTAGGGACACTGAAGCTTTCTTT. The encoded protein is CASSPSFEGRDTEAFF.

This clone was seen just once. The CDR3 spells CASSIEGGVSHQPQHF. Written as DNA, the CDR3 is TGTGCCAGTAGTATAGAAGGAGGGGTCTCGCATCAGCCCCAGCATTTT. This chain uses TRBV19 with TRBJ1-5; D perhaps matches TRBD1 (5 bases). Trimming left V 0 bases short and J 5 bases short, with 14 bases between. Germline lookup yields CDR1 LNHDA and CDR2 SQIVND (reference sequence). The length of the CDR3 is 16 residues.

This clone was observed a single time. The CDR3 loop is CASRRSERGINQPQHF. The DNA for the CDR3 is TGCGCCAGCAGAAGATCCGAACGGGGGATCAATCAGCCCCAGCATTTT. The genes are TRBV10-1 and TRBJ1-5, with a possible D match to TRBD1 (5 bases). Trimming shortened V by 6 bases and J by 3 bases, and 18 bases separated the two germline ends. The CDR3 is 16 residues long. CDR1 is WNHNN, CDR2 SYGVQD, per germline (reference sequence).

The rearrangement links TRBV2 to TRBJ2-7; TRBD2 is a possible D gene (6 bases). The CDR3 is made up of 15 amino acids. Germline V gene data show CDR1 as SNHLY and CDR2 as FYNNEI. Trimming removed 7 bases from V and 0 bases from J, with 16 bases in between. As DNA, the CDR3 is TGTGCCAGCACCCCCGGGGGTGGCCTCTCCTACGAGCAGTACTTC. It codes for CASTPGGGLSYEQYF.

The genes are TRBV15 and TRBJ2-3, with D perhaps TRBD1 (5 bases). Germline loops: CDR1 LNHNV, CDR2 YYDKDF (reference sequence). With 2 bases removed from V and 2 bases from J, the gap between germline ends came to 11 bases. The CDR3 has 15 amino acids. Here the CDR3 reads CATSRHQGSTDTQYF. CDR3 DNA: TGTGCCACCAGCAGACACCAGGGATCCACAGATACGCAGTATTTT.

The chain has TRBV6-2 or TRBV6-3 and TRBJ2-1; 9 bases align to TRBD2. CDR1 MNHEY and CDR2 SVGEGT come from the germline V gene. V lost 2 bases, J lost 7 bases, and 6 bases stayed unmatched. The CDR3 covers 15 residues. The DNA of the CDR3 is TGTGCCAGCAGTTACCTCGGGACTAGCAATAATGAGCAGTTCTTC. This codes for CASSYLGTSNNEQFF.

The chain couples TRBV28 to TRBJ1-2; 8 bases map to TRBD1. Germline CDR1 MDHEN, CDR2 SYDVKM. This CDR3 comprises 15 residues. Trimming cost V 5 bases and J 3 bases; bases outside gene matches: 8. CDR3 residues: CASSTPGQADYGYTF. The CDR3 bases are TGTGCCAGCAGTACCCCGGGACAGGCCGACTATGGCTACACCTTC.

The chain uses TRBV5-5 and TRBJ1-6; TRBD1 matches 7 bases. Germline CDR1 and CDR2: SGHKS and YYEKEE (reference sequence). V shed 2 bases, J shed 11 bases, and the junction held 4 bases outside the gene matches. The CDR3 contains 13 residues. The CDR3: CASSLTGDPPLHF. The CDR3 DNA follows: TGTGCCAGCAGCTTAACAGGGGACCCACCCCTCCACTTT.

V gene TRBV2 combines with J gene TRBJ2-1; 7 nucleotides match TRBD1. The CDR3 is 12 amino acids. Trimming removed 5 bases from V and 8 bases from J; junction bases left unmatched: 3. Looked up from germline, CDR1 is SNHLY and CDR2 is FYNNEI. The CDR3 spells CASSRQGDEQFF. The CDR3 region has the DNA TGTGCCAGCAGTCGGCAGGGGGATGAGCAGTTCTTC. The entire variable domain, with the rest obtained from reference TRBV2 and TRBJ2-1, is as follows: EPEVTQTPSHQVTQMGQEVILRCVPISNHLYFYWYRQILGQKVEFLVSFYNNEISEKSEIFDDQFSVERPDGSNFTLKIRSTKLEDSAMYFCASSRQGDEQFFGPGTRLTVL.

The CDR3 here is CAISESKQGGEKLFF. CDR3 coding DNA: TGTGCCATCAGTGAGTCGAAACAGGGTGGGGAAAAACTGTTTTTT. V is TRBV10-3 and J is TRBJ1-4, with D tentatively TRBD1 (6 bases). The CDR3 consists of 15 residues. Germline CDR1 is ENHRY and CDR2 is SYGVKD. V was clipped by 0 bases and J by 8 bases, with 13 bases between them.

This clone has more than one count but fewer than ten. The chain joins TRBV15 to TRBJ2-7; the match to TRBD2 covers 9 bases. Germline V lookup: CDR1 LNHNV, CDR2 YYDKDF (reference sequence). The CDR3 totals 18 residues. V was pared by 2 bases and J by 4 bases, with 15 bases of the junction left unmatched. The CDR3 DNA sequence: TGTGCCACCAGCAGATCTTCTCGACTAGCGGAAAACGGTTACGAGCAGTACTTC. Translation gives CATSRSSRLAENGYEQYF.

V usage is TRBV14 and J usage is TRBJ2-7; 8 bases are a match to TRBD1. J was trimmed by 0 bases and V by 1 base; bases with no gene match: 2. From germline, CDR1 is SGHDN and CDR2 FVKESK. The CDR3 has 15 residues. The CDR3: CASSQGQGLSYEQYF. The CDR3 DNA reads TGTGCCAGCAGCCAAGGACAGGGGCTCTCCTACGAGCAGTACTTC.

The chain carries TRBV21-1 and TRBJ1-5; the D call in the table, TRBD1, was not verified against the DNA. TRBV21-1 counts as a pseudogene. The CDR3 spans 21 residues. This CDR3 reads CASSKGGQGPTPPYSNQPQHF. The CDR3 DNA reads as TGTGCCAGCAGCAAAGGGGGACAGGGCCCAACCCCCCCCTATAGCAATCAGCCCCAGCATTTT.

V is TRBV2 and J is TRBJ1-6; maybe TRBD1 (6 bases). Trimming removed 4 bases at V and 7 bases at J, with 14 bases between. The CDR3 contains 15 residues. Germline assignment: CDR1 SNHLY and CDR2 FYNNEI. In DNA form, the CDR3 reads TGTGCCAGCAGTGCTAGGGGTCAGGGGAATTCACCCCTCCACTTT. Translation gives CASSARGQGNSPLHF.

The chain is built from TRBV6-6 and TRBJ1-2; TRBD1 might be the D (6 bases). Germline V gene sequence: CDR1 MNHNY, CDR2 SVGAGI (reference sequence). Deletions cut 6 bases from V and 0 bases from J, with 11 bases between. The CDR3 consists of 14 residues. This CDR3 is CASSQDRSNYGYTF. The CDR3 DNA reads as TGTGCCAGCAGCCAGGACAGATCTAACTATGGCTACACCTTC.